The 13 T cell receptor beta chains below all came from one sample that was sequenced in a study of T cells in Graves' hyperthyroidism and ophthalmopathy. RNA transcripts yielded amplified TCR beta CDR3 regions. The HTBI primer set drove a first-round RT-PCR of the TCR CDR3. TCRdb passed the multiplex PCR reads through MiXCR, listing each CDR3 protein once. Here the sample spans fewer than 650,000 distinct CDR3 sequences, roughly 14% being singletons. Sequenced: blood. Receptors originate from a woman aged 40 to 50 with Graves' ophthalmopathy.

The chain links TRBV4-2 to TRBJ2-2; D ambiguous. V was shortened by 0 bases and J by 4 bases, with 3 bases between the two germline ends. CDR1 and CDR2 from the germline V gene are LGHNA and YNFKEQ. The CDR3 has 13 amino acids. CDR3 protein: CASSQDITGELFF. DNA for the CDR3: TGTGCCAGCAGCCAAGATATCACCGGGGAGCTGTTTTTT.

This clonotype was seen ten or more times. The rearrangement joins TRBV20-1 to TRBJ2-5; either TRBD1 or TRBD2 may supply D (5 bases each). Per the germline V gene, CDR1 is DFQATT and CDR2 is SNEGSKA (reference sequence). The CDR3 contains 14 residues. V was shortened by 6 bases and J by 1 base, with 15 bases between the two germline ends. CDR3 protein: CSALPGRIQETQYF. In nucleotides, the CDR3 is TGCAGTGCCCTTCCGGGACGGATCCAAGAGACCCAGTACTTC.

The rearrangement uses TRBV20-1 and TRBJ2-7, with D maybe TRBD2 (6 bases). There are 15 residues in the CDR3. Trimming cost V 5 bases and J 2 bases, with 19 bases left between them. Germline V CDR1 and CDR2: DFQATT, SNEGSKA (reference sequence). CDR3 sequence: CSAPRRGSGPYEQYF. The CDR3 DNA reads as TGCAGTGCTCCCCGTCGGGGGAGCGGCCCCTACGAGCAGTACTTC.

CDR3 DNA sequence: TGTGCCAGCAGCTCTCCCAGGGATGGAAGGATTGAAGCTTTCTTT. Translated: CASSSPRDGRIEAFF. The chain links TRBV11-2 to TRBJ1-1, with D perhaps TRBD1 (5 bases). The V and J ends lost 4 bases and 7 bases respectively, with 19 bases between them. This CDR3 has 15 residues. Germline CDR1 and CDR2: SGHAT and FQNNGV.

This clonotype was counted between two and nine times. This may be a read error: a much more frequent sequence differs by one nucleotide. This chain joins TRBV28 and TRBJ2-7; no firm D call. V lost 7 bases and J lost 0, with 7 bases in between. The length of the CDR3 is 12 residues. The germline gives CDR1 MDHEN, CDR2 SYDVKM. The CDR3 DNA follows: TGTGCCAGCAAGGCAAGCTCCTACGAGCAGTACTTC. The encoded protein is CASKASSYEQYF.

This chain uses TRBV6-2 or TRBV6-3 with TRBJ1-1, with D tentatively TRBD1 (6 bases). The CDR3 covers 14 residues. Between the trimmed V and J ends, which lost 6 bases and 2 bases, there was a span of 13 bases. From germline, CDR1 is MNHEY and CDR2 SVGEGT. The CDR3 bases are TGTGCCAGCAGATCTTCGACAGGCAACACTGAAGCTTTCTTT. It yields the protein CASRSSTGNTEAFF.

This clonotype was seen a single time. This clone may be a read error of a much larger clone one base away. J is TRBJ1-5 and V is TRBV7-9; perhaps TRBD1 as D (5 bases). This CDR3 region has 14 residues. CDR1 is SEHNR, CDR2 FQNEAQ, per germline (reference sequence). The V gene lost 1 base and the J gene lost 3 bases, with 7 bases spanning the gap. The CDR3 coding sequence is TGTGCCAGCAGCTTAGAGGGACTCAATCAGCCCCAGCATTTT. Protein sequence: CASSLEGLNQPQHF.

The J gene is TRBJ1-3, the V gene TRBV6-5, with unresolved D. The germline V gene has CDR1 MNHEY and CDR2 SVGAGI. Between the trimmed V and J ends, which lost 2 bases and 3 bases, there was a span of 11 bases. The CDR3 spans 15 residues. CDR3 region: CASSYVGLSGNTIYF. The CDR3 DNA is TGTGCCAGCAGTTACGTAGGACTGAGTGGAAACACCATATATTTT.

The rearrangement uses TRBV30 and TRBJ1-1, with D possibly being TRBD1 (6 bases). The V end lost 4 bases, the J end lost 5 bases, and 23 bases lay between the germline ends. The CDR3 contains 16 residues. In germline, CDR1 is GTSNPN, CDR2 SVGIG (reference sequence). The CDR3 nucleotides read TGTGCCTGGAAGGGGGTACCCGGAAAGGAGTGGACTGAAGCTTTCTTT. Translated, it gives CAWKGVPGKEWTEAFF.

Only a few counts were recorded for this clonotype. A clone one base away is much larger, so this may be a read error. V gene TRBV9 combines with J gene TRBJ2-7; 7 bases are shared with TRBD1. The CDR3 is made up of 15 amino acids. Losses at the gene ends were 0 bases for V and 0 bases for J; bases not matched to a gene: 3. Per the germline V gene, CDR1 is SGDLS and CDR2 is YYNGEE. CDR3: CASSVGDSPSYEQYF. The CDR3, as DNA: TGTGCCAGCAGCGTAGGGGACAGCCCCTCCTACGAGCAGTACTTC.

This clonotype appeared a few times. The V call is TRBV3-1, the J call TRBJ1-3; 7 bases match TRBD1. V shed 5 bases and J 2 bases; nucleotides not matched to a gene: 6. Germline V lookup: CDR1 LGHDT, CDR2 YNNKEL (reference sequence). The CDR3 loop spans 15 amino acids. For the CDR3, the DNA is TGTGCCAGCAGCGGATCCGGGACAGCTGGAAACACCATATATTTT. It encodes CASSGSGTAGNTIYF.

This clonotype was seen only a few times. The V and J genes are TRBV5-6 and TRBJ2-7; TRBD2 matches 7 bases. Germline assignment: CDR1 SGHDT and CDR2 YYEEEE. Trimming cost V 4 bases and J 7 bases; bases outside gene matches: 8. The CDR3 covers 13 residues. CDR3 DNA sequence: TGTGCCAGCAGCCCGCCCAGGGAGGGGGAGCAGTACTTC. Residues: CASSPPREGEQYF.

This clonotype was recorded at least ten times. The chain links TRBV19 to TRBJ1-2; 7 bases are a match to TRBD1. The junction had 14 bases not matched to a gene; V was cut back by 6 bases and J by 4 bases. Looked up from germline, CDR1 is LNHDA and CDR2 is SQIVND (reference sequence). The CDR3 is 16 amino acids. The CDR3 DNA is TGTGCCAGTAGGCCCCTTACAGGGGCTTCGGGCTATGGCTACACCTTC. Translated, it gives CASRPLTGASGYGYTF.